The present T cell receptor (beta chain) was sequenced within a study of blood T cell repertoires in COVID-19. Across the study: Collection of acute and convalescent COVID-19 samples took place in the United States, Italy and Spain.

There are 15 residues in the CDR3. Per germline, CDR1 SGHRS and CDR2 YFSETQ. The V and J ends lost 4 bases and 8 bases, in that order; junction bases with no gene match: 10. Per the original data handling: The assay estimated nucleated cells by amplifying reference gene primers. Profiling relied on immunoSEQ multiplex PCR, and the TCRdb table lists in-frame clones only, not all of them. The DNA gave D and trimming, while V, J and clone size come from that table. The data hold more than 250,000 clones, with about 87% observed a single time. This TCR was sampled from a woman aged 45 to 65 with COVID-19, enrolled during active disease. Sequencing was carried out using peripheral blood. J is TRBJ2-1 and V is TRBV5-1, with 9 bases identical to TRBD1. CDR3 region: CASSPPGTGLHEQFF. The CDR3, as DNA: TGCGCCAGCAGCCCCCCCGGGACAGGGCTCCATGAGCAGTTCTTC.